The entry that follows covers one T cell receptor (beta chain) sequence. Its target is unknown. Some clones are missing from TCRdb's copy, which holds only in-frame ones; the method was immunoSEQ multiplex PCR. Of tens of thousands of clones in the sample, 86% were seen once. The data were obtained in a study of T cells in localized non-small cell lung cancer. General study results and limits: Within adjacent lung there appeared a median about 54 of the top 100 tumor clones. Uninvolved adjacent lung had more T cell clonality than any other tissue, topping tumor. Heterogeneity stays possible, as sequencing covered only one tumor region. Higher blood T cell density tracked longer overall survival.

This clonotype was obtained from a woman aged 35-70 years with stage I lung adenocarcinoma. The source material was peripheral blood, sampled before any cancer treatment.

The CDR3 region has the DNA TGTGCCAGCAGTGAGGACAGCGACCTCCAAAACATTCAGTACTTC. It codes for CASSEDSDLQNIQYF. This chain links TRBV6-1 with TRBJ2-4; a possible D gene is TRBD1 (6 bases). V shed 3 bases and J shed 5 bases, with 14 bases lying between them. The germline V gene has CDR1 MNHNS and CDR2 SASEGT. This CDR3 region has 15 residues.